This TCR beta chain is drawn from a study of tumor and adjacent non-tumor tissue in lung cancer. Across the whole study: Stage I to III disease affected approximately 11 men and 5 women aged 31 to 76. Whole-study findings and limits: In normal lung, the top 100 clones were significantly more dominant than in tumor. Shorter survival was associated with higher TCR diversity in tumors.

The CDR3 loop spans 14 amino acids. V lost 4 bases and J 1 base, leaving 11 bases between the germline ends. Germline CDR1 is GTSNPN and CDR2 is SVGIG (reference sequence). The template was RNA from unsorted bulk tissue. This non-tumor lung sample came from over 3 cm beyond the tumor edge. Three rounds of nested PCR, following a modified ARM-PCR protocol, produced the TCRbeta library. TCRdb passed the multiplex PCR reads through MiXCR, listing each CDR3 protein once. The data contain over 100,000 distinct CDR3 sequences, 60% to 80% of them singletons. About this clonotype itself: The antigen is not known.

This sequence was found in a man aged 55 to 70 with non-small cell lung cancer. Sequenced: distant non-tumor lung tissue. The rearrangement links TRBV30 to TRBJ1-3; perhaps TRBD1 as D (5 bases). CDR3 nucleotides: TGTGCCTGGAAGAGTAAGGGGTCTGGAAACACCATATATTTT. It yields the protein CAWKSKGSGNTIYF.